A single TCR beta chain is shown here with its context. Its antigen is unknown. CD45RO-CCR7+CD27+CD95- defined naive CD8+ T cells. Preparation of TRB cDNA libraries relied on 5' RACE carrying UMI labels. TCRdb processed the 5' RACE reads again and assigns one entry to each CDR3 protein, with no DNA. Its listing shows about 120,000 distinct CDR3 sequences. The V gene's germline CDR1 is MNHEY and CDR2 SVGAGI. The CDR3 has 15 residues. The sample comes from a study of CXCR3-negative and CXCR3-positive naive CD8 T cells. The study, taken as a whole, reports: Naive cells with CXCR3 showed TRB CDR3s that were more hydrophobic than those in CXCR3-negative naive cells.

The chain links TRBV6-5 to TRBJ2-7; the D call from TCRdb, TRBD2, cannot be confirmed without DNA. The receptor was isolated from a human donor in good health. Some clones in this sample may be carry-over from other donors' samples. Sequenced material: naive CXCR3+ CD8+ T cells from blood. Subset described: CD45RO-CCR7+CD27+CD95- naive CD8+ T cells expressing CXCR3 (TNR3+). CDR3 protein: CASSYSAGGTYEQYF.